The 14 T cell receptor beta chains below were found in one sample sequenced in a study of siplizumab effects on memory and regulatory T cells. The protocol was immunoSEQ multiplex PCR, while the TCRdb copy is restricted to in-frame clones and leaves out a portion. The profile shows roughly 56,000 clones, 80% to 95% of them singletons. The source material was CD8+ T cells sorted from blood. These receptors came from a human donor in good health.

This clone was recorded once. The CDR3 bases are TGTGCCAGCAGCGCCCTCTGGACGGAAGCTAACTATGGCTACACCTTC. Amino acid sequence: CASSALWTEANYGYTF. This chain connects TRBV9 to TRBJ1-2; D ambiguous. Trimming took off 3 bases at V and 0 bases at J, with 15 bases between the two ends. Germline assignment: CDR1 SGDLS and CDR2 YYNGEE. There are 16 residues in the CDR3. The complete variable domain, with remaining parts taken from reference TRBV9 and TRBJ1-2, reads DSGVTQTPKHLITATGQRVTLRCSPRSGDLSVYWYQQSLDQGLQFLIQYYNGEERAKGNILERFSAQQFPDLHSELNLSSLELGDSALYFCASSALWTEANYGYTFGSGTRLTVV.

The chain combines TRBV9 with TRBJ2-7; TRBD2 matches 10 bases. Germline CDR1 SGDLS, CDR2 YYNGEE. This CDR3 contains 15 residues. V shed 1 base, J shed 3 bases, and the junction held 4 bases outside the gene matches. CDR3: CASSVTSGTLYEQYF. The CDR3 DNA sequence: TGTGCCAGCAGCGTAACTAGCGGGACTCTCTACGAGCAGTACTTC.

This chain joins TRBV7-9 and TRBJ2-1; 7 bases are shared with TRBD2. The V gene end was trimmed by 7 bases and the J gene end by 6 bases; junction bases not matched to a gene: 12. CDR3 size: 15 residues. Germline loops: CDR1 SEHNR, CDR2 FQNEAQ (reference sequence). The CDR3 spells CASIKTSYTTNEQFF. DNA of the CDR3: TGTGCCAGCATCAAGACTAGCTACACAACCAATGAGCAGTTCTTC.

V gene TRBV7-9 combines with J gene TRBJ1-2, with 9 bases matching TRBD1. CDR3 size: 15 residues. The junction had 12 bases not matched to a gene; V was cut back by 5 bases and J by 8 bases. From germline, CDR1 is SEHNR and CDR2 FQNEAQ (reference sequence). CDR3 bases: TGTGCCAGCAGCGGTGTGGGACAGGGTGCCCTAGGCTACACCTTC. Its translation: CASSGVGQGALGYTF.

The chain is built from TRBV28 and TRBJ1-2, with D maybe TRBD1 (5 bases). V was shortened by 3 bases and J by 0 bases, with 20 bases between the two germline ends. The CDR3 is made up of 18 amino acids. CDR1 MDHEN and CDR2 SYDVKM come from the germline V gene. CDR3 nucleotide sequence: TGTGCCAGCAGTTTGATTACCCTCGGGACCGCAGCTAACTATGGCTACACCTTC. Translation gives CASSLITLGTAANYGYTF.

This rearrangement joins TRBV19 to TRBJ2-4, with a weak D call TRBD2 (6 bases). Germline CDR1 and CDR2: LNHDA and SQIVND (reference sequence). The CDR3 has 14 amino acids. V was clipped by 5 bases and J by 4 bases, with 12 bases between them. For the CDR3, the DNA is TGTGCCAGTAGTTCCCGGACTAATAAAAACATTCAGTACTTC. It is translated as CASSSRTNKNIQYF.

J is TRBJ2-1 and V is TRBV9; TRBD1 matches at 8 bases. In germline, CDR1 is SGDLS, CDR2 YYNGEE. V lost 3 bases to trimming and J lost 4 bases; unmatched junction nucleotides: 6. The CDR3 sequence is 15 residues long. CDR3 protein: CASSEGQGGYNEQFF. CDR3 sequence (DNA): TGTGCCAGCAGCGAAGGACAGGGCGGGTACAATGAGCAGTTCTTC.

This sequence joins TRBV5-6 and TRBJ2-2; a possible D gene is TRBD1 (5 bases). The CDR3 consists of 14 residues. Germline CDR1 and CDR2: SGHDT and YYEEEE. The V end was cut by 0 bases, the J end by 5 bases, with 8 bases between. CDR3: CASSLAGWTGELFF. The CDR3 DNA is TGTGCCAGCAGCTTGGCAGGGTGGACCGGGGAGCTGTTTTTT.

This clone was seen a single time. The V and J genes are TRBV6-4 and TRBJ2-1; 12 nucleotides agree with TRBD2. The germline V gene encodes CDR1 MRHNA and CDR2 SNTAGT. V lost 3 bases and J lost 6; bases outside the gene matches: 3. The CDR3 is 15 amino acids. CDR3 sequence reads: CASSDETSGSNEQFF. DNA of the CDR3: TGTGCCAGCAGTGATGAGACTAGCGGGAGCAATGAGCAGTTCTTC.

The CDR3 protein is CASSSYRSYNEQFF. In DNA, the CDR3 is TGTGCCAGCAGTTCGTATAGGTCCTACAATGAGCAGTTCTTC. This chain joins TRBV27 and TRBJ2-1; D is ambiguous. The CDR3 loop spans 14 amino acids. V dropped 4 bases and J dropped 1 base, with 8 bases sitting between them. From germline, CDR1 is MNHEY and CDR2 SMNVEV (reference sequence).

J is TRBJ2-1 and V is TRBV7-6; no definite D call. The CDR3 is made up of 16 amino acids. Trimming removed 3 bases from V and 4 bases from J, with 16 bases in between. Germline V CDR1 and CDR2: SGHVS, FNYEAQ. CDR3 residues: CASSLETGLGYNEQFF. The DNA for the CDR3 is TGTGCCAGCAGCTTGGAGACTGGTTTAGGGTACAATGAGCAGTTCTTC.

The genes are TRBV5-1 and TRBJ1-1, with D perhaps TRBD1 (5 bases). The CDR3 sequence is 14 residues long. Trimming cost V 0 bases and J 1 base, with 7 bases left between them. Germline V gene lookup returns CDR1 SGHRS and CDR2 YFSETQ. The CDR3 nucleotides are TGCGCCAGCAGCTTGGCAGGGCCGAACACTGAAGCTTTCTTT. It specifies CASSLAGPNTEAFF.

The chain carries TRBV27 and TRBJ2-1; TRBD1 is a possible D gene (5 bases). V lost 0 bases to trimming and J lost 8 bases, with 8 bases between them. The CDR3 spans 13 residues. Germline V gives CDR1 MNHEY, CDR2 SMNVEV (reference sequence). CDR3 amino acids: CASSLSRGYEQFF. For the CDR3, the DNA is TGTGCCAGCAGTTTATCTAGGGGTTATGAGCAGTTCTTC.

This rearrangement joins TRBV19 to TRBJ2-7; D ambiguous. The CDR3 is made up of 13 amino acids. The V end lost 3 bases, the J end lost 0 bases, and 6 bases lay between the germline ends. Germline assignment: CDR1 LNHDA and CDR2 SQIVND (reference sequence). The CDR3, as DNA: TGTGCCAGTAGTATCGCGGCCTCCTACGAGCAGTACTTC. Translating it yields CASSIAASYEQYF.